This T cell receptor beta chain was documented in a study of T-cell memory formation after mild COVID-19. Looking at the study overall: Largely donor-specific sequence clusters came from two donors.

Germline V gene data show CDR1 as SGHRS and CDR2 as YFSETQ. This CDR3 comprises 15 residues. Trimming stripped 0 bases from V and 3 bases from J, with 10 bases between. Via MiXCR, TCRdb re-called the 5' RACE reads, giving one row per CDR3 protein. The repertoire consists of some 69,000 distinct CDR3 sequences, with 16% occurring once and the leading ten covering 25% to 35%. Study results and caveats: The CD4+ clones that contracted clustered mainly within CM and EM, and the CD8+ clones concentrated in EMRA. Pre-infection memory showed some responding clones, and this suggested that cross-reactive memory joined.

This clonotype was found a few times. The antigen is undetermined. Sequences were obtained from PBMCs or a T cell subset sorted from them (not recorded which). The J gene is TRBJ1-3, the V gene TRBV5-1; possible D gene TRBD1, 6 bases. This TCR was recovered from an adult woman who had mild COVID-19 (a few samples of this study predate the infection). Cell type and time point are not known. The chain's CDR3 is CASSLDGGDGNTIYF. Written as DNA, the CDR3 is TGCGCCAGCAGCTTGGACGGGGGCGATGGAAACACCATATATTTT.